This T cell receptor (beta chain) was found in a study of T cell responses to AZD1222 COVID-19 vaccine. Study findings and constraints: Spike-spanning, vaccine-associated CD4 TCRs were dominant at 160-218 and 743-854. Nearly half of spike-specific TCRs reportedly target variant regions that are unmutated in the B.1.351 and B.1.1.7 variants.

TCRdb keeps only in-frame clones here, not all; method: immunoSEQ multiplex PCR. This sample has nearly 80,000 clones, with 80% found just once. Details on this clone: Its antigen remains unknown.

The CDR3 has 15 residues. Trimming took 4 bases from V and 4 from J, leaving 15 bases between them. Germline V CDR1 and CDR2: SGHAT, FQNNGV. The material was peripheral blood, obtained on day 0 of AZD1222 vaccination. This sequence originates from an adult in good health. The chain uses TRBV11-2 and TRBJ2-3, with no clear D. The CDR3 coding sequence is TGTGCCAGCAGCTCCGGACCAACGATGTCAGATACGCAGTATTTT. Translating gives CASSSGPTMSDTQYF.